A single sample is the source of the 28 T cell receptor beta chains below, sequenced in a study of Ad26.COV2.S vaccination and SARS-CoV-2 variants. The sample's treatment: 15 to 20 received Ad26.COV2.S at low or high dose, single or two shots; about five received placebo; per-sample allocation not given. Sampling occurred on day 63 after the first vaccine or placebo injection. Clones were read by immunoSEQ multiplex PCR, and TCRdb kept only the in-frame ones, dropping some. The sample consists of about 420,000 clones, roughly 88% of them appearing once. The material sequenced was peripheral blood, taken in a trial of Ad26.COV2.S vaccine versus placebo. These receptors all stem from a person between 18 and 65 years old who received the Ad26.COV2.S COVID-19 vaccine or a placebo.

The chain uses TRBV7-2 and TRBJ1-1, with 12 positions matching TRBD1. The length of the CDR3 is 14 residues. Germline CDR1 SGHTA, CDR2 FQGNSA. Unmatched junction bases numbered 2, after V lost 1 base and J lost 8 bases. DNA for the CDR3: TGTGCCAGCAGCTTAGGGGACAGGGGGCTAGAAGCTTTCTTT. Amino acids: CASSLGDRGLEAFF.

The chain links TRBV28 to TRBJ2-2; 10 bases align to TRBD2. After removal of 1 base from V and 2 bases from J, the junction contained 10 bases not matched to a gene. CDR3 length equals 19 residues. The germline V gene has CDR1 MDHEN and CDR2 SYDVKM. CDR3 residues: CASSLLITSGVLNTGELFF. The CDR3 nucleotides read TGTGCCAGCAGTTTATTAATAACTAGCGGGGTATTAAACACCGGGGAGCTGTTTTTT.

The V call is TRBV7-2, the J call TRBJ1-6; the D gene is possibly TRBD1 (6 bases). Looked up from germline, CDR1 is SGHTA and CDR2 is FQGNSA. The ends were cut back, 3 bases at V and 7 bases at J, with 13 bases in the middle. The CDR3 totals 15 residues. The CDR3 coding sequence is TGTGCCAGCAGCTTTCACAGGGCTTCCAATTCACCCCTCCACTTT. Protein product: CASSFHRASNSPLHF.

The chain joins TRBV2 to TRBJ1-5; TRBD1 matches at 7 bases. The CDR3 contains 15 residues. Germline assignment: CDR1 SNHLY and CDR2 FYNNEI. V trimming: 4 bases; J trimming: 4 bases; junction bases outside the gene matches: 7. The CDR3 DNA sequence: TGTGCCAGCAGTGGGAGACAGACAGGGAATCAGCCCCAGCATTTT. It specifies CASSGRQTGNQPQHF.

The V gene is TRBV25-1, the J gene TRBJ2-5; a possible D gene is TRBD1 (6 bases). V dropped 1 base and J dropped 9 bases, with 21 bases sitting between them. Germline V lookup: CDR1 MGHDK, CDR2 SYGVNS. The CDR3 is 16 residues long. The CDR3 bases are TGTGCCAGCAGTGAATTTGGCACAGGGAAAGCCGGGGCCCAGTACTTC. This translates into CASSEFGTGKAGAQYF. Drawing the rest from reference TRBV25-1 and TRBJ2-5, the complete variable domain is EADIYQTPRYLVIGTGKKITLECSQTMGHDKMYWYQQDPGMELHLIHYSYGVNSTEKGDLSSESTVSRIRTEHFPLTLESARPSHTSQYLCASSEFGTGKAGAQYFGPGTRLLVL.

CDR3 coding DNA: TGTGCCAGCGGGACAGGGCAAAACATTCAGTACTTC. Protein sequence: CASGTGQNIQYF. The V call is TRBV7-2, the J call TRBJ2-4; 9 bases fit TRBD1. Germline CDR1 SGHTA, CDR2 FQGNSA. Trimming cost V 8 bases and J 5 bases; bases outside gene matches: 1. The CDR3 has 12 residues. The entire variable domain, with the rest obtained from reference TRBV7-2 and TRBJ2-4, is as follows: GAGVSQSPSNKVTEKGKDVELRCDPISGHTALYWYRQSLGQGLEFLIYFQGNSAPDKSGLPSDRFSAERTGGSVSTLTIQRTQQEDSAVYLCASGTGQNIQYFGAGTRLSVL.

The V gene is TRBV12-3 or TRBV12-4, the J gene TRBJ2-1, with D possibly TRBD1 on 6 matching bases. CDR3 length: 13 residues. Trimming pared 5 bases from V and 5 bases from J, leaving 10 bases between. CDR3 residues: CASSRTVNNEQFF. For the CDR3, the DNA is TGTGCCAGCAGTCGGACAGTTAACAATGAGCAGTTCTTC.

The chain uses TRBV27 and TRBJ1-2; 9 positions match TRBD1. The germline V gene has CDR1 MNHEY and CDR2 SMNVEV (reference sequence). The CDR3 has 17 amino acids. The V segment lost 4 bases and the J segment 5 bases; nucleotides outside the gene matches: 14. CDR3 sequence: CASSSLQGTGSLYGYTF. The CDR3 DNA reads TGTGCCAGCAGTTCCTTACAAGGGACAGGGTCCCTATATGGCTACACCTTC.

The rearrangement links TRBV25-1 to TRBJ2-5; TRBD2 might be the D (5 bases). CDR3 length equals 14 residues. Trimming stripped 4 bases from V and 4 bases from J, with 13 bases between. CDR1 is MGHDK and CDR2 is SYGVNS in the germline V gene. CDR3 in amino acids: CASSAREGPETQYF. The CDR3 nucleotides read TGTGCCAGCAGTGCTCGCGAGGGTCCAGAGACCCAGTACTTC.

The chain joins TRBV11-2 to TRBJ2-3; D uncertain. V was clipped by 1 base and J by 2 bases, with 4 bases between them. CDR3 length: 13 residues. Germline-derived CDR1 and CDR2 are SGHAT and FQNNGV. Written as DNA, the CDR3 is TGTGCCAGCAGCTTAGGAATCACAGATACGCAGTATTTT. Protein product: CASSLGITDTQYF.

The CDR3, as DNA: TGCGCCAGCAGCTTGGACGGGGGAACCACTGAAGCTTTCTTT. Translated, it gives CASSLDGGTTEAFF. J is TRBJ1-1 and V is TRBV5-1; D perhaps matches TRBD1 (5 bases). CDR1 is SGHRS, CDR2 YFSETQ, per germline. CDR3 length equals 14 residues. V was pared by 0 bases and J by 4 bases, with 10 bases between. Full variable domain (remainder filled in from reference TRBV5-1 and TRBJ1-1): KAGVTQTPRYLIKTRGQQVTLSCSPISGHRSVSWYQQTPGQGLQFLFEYFSETQRNKGNFPGRFSGRQFSNSRSEMNVSTLELGDSALYLCASSLDGGTTEAFFGQGTRLTVV.

The V gene is TRBV12-3 or TRBV12-4, the J gene TRBJ1-6; 7 positions agree with TRBD1. With V trimmed by 5 bases and J by 11 bases, 6 bases remained unmatched. The CDR3 contains 13 residues. The CDR3: CASSRIQGAPLHF. The CDR3 DNA reads as TGTGCCAGCAGTAGAATTCAGGGGGCACCCCTCCACTTT.

The rearrangement joins TRBV10-3 to TRBJ2-5; D unresolved. The germline gives CDR1 ENHRY, CDR2 SYGVKD. V was pared by 2 bases and J by 0 bases, with 4 bases between. The CDR3 is 13 amino acids. The CDR3 sequence is CAISEPYQETQYF. CDR3 DNA: TGTGCCATCAGTGAGCCTTACCAAGAGACCCAGTACTTC.

The V and J genes are TRBV11-2 and TRBJ2-7; no reliable D call. The germline V gene encodes CDR1 SGHAT and CDR2 FQNNGV. The CDR3 spans 12 residues. Trimming shortened V by 1 base and J by 3 bases, and 4 bases separated the two germline ends. In nucleotides, the CDR3 is TGTGCCAGCAGCTTAGTGTTCTACGAGCAGTACTTC. The encoded protein is CASSLVFYEQYF.

This chain joins TRBV6-5 and TRBJ1-1; TRBD1 matches at 7 bases. The CDR3 totals 16 residues. Germline values: CDR1 MNHEY, CDR2 SVGAGI. V lost 3 bases to trimming and J lost 0 bases; unmatched junction nucleotides: 7. The DNA of the CDR3 is TGTGCCAGCAGTTATTCCCGAGGGGGCCTGAACACTGAAGCTTTCTTT. This translates into CASSYSRGGLNTEAFF.

For the CDR3, the DNA is TGTGCCAGCAGCCGCGGACAGGGGGCGCGACGGGGCGCTGAAGCTTTCTTT. Its protein is CASSRGQGARRGAEAFF. The V gene is TRBV7-3, the J gene TRBJ1-1, with 11 bases identical to TRBD1. Germline CDR1 SGHTA, CDR2 FQGTGA. The CDR3 runs 17 residues. The J segment lost 6 bases and the V segment lost 5 bases, leaving 14 bases of the junction unmatched.

The chain has TRBV7-9 and TRBJ1-4, with D possibly matching TRBD1 (5 bases). There are 14 residues in the CDR3. Germline CDR1 and CDR2: SEHNR and FQNEAQ (reference sequence). V was pared by 5 bases and J by 8 bases, with 15 bases between. The DNA of the CDR3 is TGTGCCAGCAGCCTGGGACTGGGGCTAGAAAAACTGTTTTTT. Its protein is CASSLGLGLEKLFF.

This clone has a single count. The CDR3 bases are TGTGCCACCAGCAGAGAGAACGACTACAATGAGCAGTTCTTC. Protein sequence: CATSRENDYNEQFF. The V gene is TRBV15, the J gene TRBJ2-1; D not certain. CDR1 and CDR2 (germline): LNHNV, YYDKDF (reference sequence). This CDR3 has 14 residues. V lost 0 bases, J lost 3 bases, and 6 bases lay in between.

This rearrangement joins TRBV5-4 to TRBJ2-5, with unresolved D. Trimming removed 0 bases from V and 2 bases from J, with 8 bases in between. CDR3 size: 14 residues. The V gene's germline CDR1 is SGHNT and CDR2 YYREEE (reference sequence). CDR3 in DNA: TGTGCCAGCAGCTTGGCGCTGGGGCAAGAGACCCAGTACTTC. Protein sequence: CASSLALGQETQYF.

As for this clone: Within the sample, other DNA sequences also encode this same CDR3. The J gene is TRBJ2-3, the V gene TRBV5-1, with a weak D call TRBD1 (7 bases). CDR1 and CDR2 (germline): SGHRS, YFSETQ. The CDR3 spans 13 residues. Trimming took 0 bases from V and 6 from J, leaving 8 bases between them. The CDR3 loop reads CASSLAGGDTQYF. CDR3 coding DNA: TGCGCCAGCAGCTTGGCAGGGGGGGATACGCAGTATTTT.

This clone was seen more than once but under ten times. The chain joins TRBV19 to TRBJ1-5; a weak D match, TRBD1 (6 bases). The CDR3 has 16 residues. Deletions cut 7 bases from V and 3 bases from J, with 19 bases between. Germline CDR1 and CDR2: LNHDA and SQIVND (reference sequence). CDR3 in amino acids: CASTRTGTQNNQPQHF. CDR3 DNA: TGTGCCAGTACCCGAACCGGGACACAGAACAATCAGCCCCAGCATTTT. Supplemented by reference TRBV19 and TRBJ1-5, the full variable domain reads DGGITQSPKYLFRKEGQNVTLSCEQNLNHDAMYWYRQDPGQGLRLIYYSQIVNDFQKGDIAEGYSVSREKKESFPLTVTSAQKNPTAFYLCASTRTGTQNNQPQHFGDGTRLSIL.

This clone has only a few counts. The gene calls are TRBV5-4 and TRBJ2-7, with D maybe TRBD2 (6 bases). This CDR3 spans 15 amino acids. Germline CDR1 is SGHNT and CDR2 is YYREEE (reference sequence). Trimming removed 2 bases at V and 3 bases at J, with 15 bases between. CDR3 DNA: TGTGCCAGCAGCTTTAGGAGGGCCTACAACTACGAGCAGTACTTC. This encodes CASSFRRAYNYEQYF.

The rearrangement links TRBV10-2 to TRBJ2-7; either TRBD1 or TRBD2 may supply D (6 bases each). The V and J ends lost 3 bases and 3 bases respectively, with 12 bases between them. CDR3 length equals 14 residues. The germline CDR1 and CDR2 sequences are WSHSY and SAAADI. The CDR3 DNA follows: TGCGCCAGCAGTGATGGGGGGCTCATCTACGAGCAGTACTTC. The encoded protein is CASSDGGLIYEQYF.

The J gene is TRBJ2-7, the V gene TRBV19; D is ambiguous. Germline lookup yields CDR1 LNHDA and CDR2 SQIVND (reference sequence). V was clipped by 6 bases and J by 6 bases, with 15 bases between them. This CDR3 is built from 13 residues. The CDR3 coding sequence is TGTGCCAGTAGCGGCCAGTCCTCGGGCGAGCAGTACTTC. As protein: CASSGQSSGEQYF.

This chain links TRBV6-2 or TRBV6-3 with TRBJ1-5; TRBD1 might be the D (5 bases). Per germline, CDR1 MNHEY and CDR2 SVGEGT. The CDR3 is made up of 17 amino acids. V was shortened by 3 bases and J by 6 bases, with 21 bases between the two germline ends. CDR3 region: CASSYSPTNTRVQPQHF. DNA of the CDR3: TGTGCCAGCAGTTATTCTCCTACCAATACCAGGGTTCAGCCCCAGCATTTT.

This clone was detected once. The genes are TRBV19 and TRBJ2-7; unclear D gene. Deletions cut 1 base from V and 6 bases from J, with 7 bases between. Germline values: CDR1 LNHDA, CDR2 SQIVND (reference sequence). This CDR3 has 12 amino acids. In nucleotides, the CDR3 is TGTGCCAGTAGTATAGGCAGCAGCGAGCAGTACTTC. Protein: CASSIGSSEQYF. The whole variable domain, filled in from reference TRBV19 and TRBJ2-7, reads DGGITQSPKYLFRKEGQNVTLSCEQNLNHDAMYWYRQDPGQGLRLIYYSQIVNDFQKGDIAEGYSVSREKKESFPLTVTSAQKNPTAFYLCASSIGSSEQYFGPGTRLTVT.

The chain couples TRBV19 to TRBJ1-1; D may be TRBD1 (6 bases). The CDR3 has 11 amino acids. Germline V lookup: CDR1 LNHDA, CDR2 SQIVND (reference sequence). The germline V and J ends were trimmed by 6 bases and 7 bases, with 9 bases remaining between them. This chain's CDR3 is CASRGGIEAFF. The CDR3 DNA reads as TGTGCCAGTAGGGGGGGCATTGAAGCTTTCTTT. Full variable domain (missing parts from reference TRBV19 and TRBJ1-1): DGGITQSPKYLFRKEGQNVTLSCEQNLNHDAMYWYRQDPGQGLRLIYYSQIVNDFQKGDIAEGYSVSREKKESFPLTVTSAQKNPTAFYLCASRGGIEAFFGQGTRLTVV.

In the case of this clone: The sample has other DNA sequences that encode this CDR3 too. CDR3 loop: CASSAGTGTYEQYF. CDR3 DNA sequence: TGTGCCAGCAGCGCCGGGACAGGGACCTACGAGCAGTACTTC. This rearrangement joins TRBV9 to TRBJ2-7; 9 positions agree with TRBD1. This CDR3 spans 14 amino acids. CDR1 and CDR2 from the germline V gene are SGDLS and YYNGEE. V lost 3 bases to trimming and J lost 2 bases; unmatched junction nucleotides: 3.